A selection of T cell receptor beta chains follows, all from one sample in a study of shared clonotypes between healthy human individuals. Clones were read by immunoSEQ multiplex PCR, and TCRdb kept only the in-frame ones, dropping some. The sample includes 950,000 to 1,100,000 clones, around 74% of them seen just once. The sample was memory CD4+ T cells sorted from blood. These receptors were taken from a man in his late teens or twenties in good health. Both conserved end residues are part of each CDR3. Fields, in order: J gene, clone size, CDR3 length, D gene, V gene, CDR3 protein, CDR3 DNA. D genes are given only for firm matches. Not all rows give a size; the values are once, few, many and, for expanded clones, a class.

TRBJ2-4,.,14,.,TRBV10-3,CAISAGLAKNIQYF,TGTGCCATCAGTGCCGGATTAGCCAAAAACATTCAGTACTTC
TRBJ2-3,.,16,TRBD2,TRBV19,CASSIGGTSGTNTQYF,TGTGCCAGTAGTATAGGTGGGACTAGCGGGACAAATACGCAGTATTTT
TRBJ1-2,.,15,.,TRBV6-5,CASSYSTMGPAGYTF,TGTGCCAGCAGTTACTCGACTATGGGGCCGGCCGGCTACACCTTC
TRBJ1-1,.,11,.,TRBV5-5,CASSLDRPAFF,TGTGCCAGCAGCTTGGACCGGCCCGCTTTCTTT
TRBJ2-5,.,14,.,TRBV7-3,CASSRTAGEETQYF,TGTGCCAGCAGCCGGACAGCCGGGGAAGAGACCCAGTACTTC
TRBJ1-1,many,14,.,TRBV4-1,CASSQEGRNTEAFF,TGCGCCAGCAGCCAAGAAGGACGGAACACTGAAGCTTTCTTT
TRBJ2-1,.,13,.,TRBV2,CASNLVRWNEQFF,TGTGCCAGCAACCTCGTTCGGTGGAATGAGCAGTTCTTC
TRBJ2-1,once,17,.,TRBV4-3,CASSQDYGTQSYNEQFF,TGCGCCAGCAGCCAAGATTACGGGACTCAGTCCTACAATGAGCAGTTCTTC
TRBJ1-1,.,13,.,TRBV10-2,CASSELVNTEAFF,TGCGCCAGCAGTGAGTTGGTGAACACTGAAGCTTTCTTT
TRBJ2-7,.,12,.,TRBV30,CAWGDKFYEQYF,TGTGCCTGGGGGGACAAATTCTACGAGCAGTACTTC